The rows below give T cell receptor beta chains drawn from one sample of a study of PD-L1 blockade in urothelial cancer. Assay used: immunoSEQ multiplex PCR; TCRdb lists only in-frame clones, some missing. The repertoire holds 37,000 or so clones, approximately 83% seen once, with roughly 18% in the top ten. The sequences come from PBMCs, collected around atezolizumab (anti-PD-L1) treatment. Receptors originate from a man aged 55 to 70 with urothelial cancer. The CDR3 runs from the conserved cysteine through the conserved F or W. The order of the fields is J gene, V gene, D gene, clone size, CDR3 DNA, CDR3 protein. The D gene is left open where the match is weak. Clone size is given for some rows only: seen once, a few or many times, or a class if the clone is expanded.

j_gene: TRBJ2-7
v_gene: TRBV28
d_gene: TRBD1
abundance: NA
CDR3nt: TGTGCCAGCAGGATACAGGGGTCGACCTACGAGCAGTACTTC
CDR3aa: CASRIQGSTYEQYF

j_gene: TRBJ2-7
v_gene: TRBV19
d_gene: NA
abundance: NA
CDR3nt: TGTGCCAGCTCATACAGGGTTTCCTACGAGCAGTACTTC
CDR3aa: CASSYRVSYEQYF

j_gene: TRBJ2-5
v_gene: TRBV6-5
d_gene: TRBD1
abundance: NA
CDR3nt: TGTGCCAGCAGGATGGGACAGGGTTTCGGGGAGACCCAGTACTTC
CDR3aa: CASRMGQGFGETQYF

j_gene: TRBJ1-4
v_gene: TRBV30
d_gene: TRBD1
abundance: NA
CDR3nt: TGTGCCTGGAGTCCGCAGGGGGCAGCTAATGAAAAACTGTTTTTT
CDR3aa: CAWSPQGAANEKLFF

j_gene: TRBJ1-1
v_gene: TRBV28
d_gene: NA
abundance: NA
CDR3nt: TGTGCCAGCACCGTATCCGGCAGGGGAGCTTTCTTT
CDR3aa: CASTVSGRGAFF

j_gene: TRBJ2-3
v_gene: TRBV5-4
d_gene: NA
abundance: NA
CDR3nt: TGTGCCAGCAGCCGGAATGCGGGCACAGATACGCAGTATTTT
CDR3aa: CASSRNAGTDTQYF

j_gene: TRBJ2-5
v_gene: TRBV7-8
d_gene: NA
abundance: NA
CDR3nt: TGTGCCAGCAGCAAACAAGAAGCGCGACAAGAGACCCAGTACTTC
CDR3aa: CASSKQEARQETQYF

j_gene: TRBJ2-6
v_gene: TRBV5-1
d_gene: NA
abundance: NA
CDR3nt: TGCGCCAGCAGCCACAGACGCGATGGGGCCAACGTCCTGACTTTC
CDR3aa: CASSHRRDGANVLTF

j_gene: TRBJ1-4
v_gene: TRBV2
d_gene: TRBD1
abundance: NA
CDR3nt: TGTGCCAGCAGGAGGGACAGGGAGAGTAATGAAAAACTGTTTTTT
CDR3aa: CASRRDRESNEKLFF

j_gene: TRBJ1-1
v_gene: TRBV11-3
d_gene: NA
abundance: NA
CDR3nt: TGTGCCAGCAGCTTACCAGGACAGACTGAAGCTTTCTTT
CDR3aa: CASSLPGQTEAFF

j_gene: TRBJ2-1
v_gene: TRBV7-9
d_gene: NA
abundance: NA
CDR3nt: TGTGCCAGCAGCTTAGAAGTCAGGGATGAGCAGTTCTTC
CDR3aa: CASSLEVRDEQFF

j_gene: TRBJ1-5
v_gene: TRBV9
d_gene: TRBD1
abundance: NA
CDR3nt: TGTGCCAGCAGCGTCGACAGGGGAAGTCCCCAGCATTTT
CDR3aa: CASSVDRGSPQHF

j_gene: TRBJ2-1
v_gene: TRBV7-2
d_gene: NA
abundance: NA
CDR3nt: TGTGCCAGCAGCCGCCTCGGCAATGAGCAGTTCTTC
CDR3aa: CASSRLGNEQFF

j_gene: TRBJ1-1
v_gene: TRBV28
d_gene: NA
abundance: NA
CDR3nt: TGTGCCAGCACCTCAGGGGTACAGACTGAAGCTTTCTTT
CDR3aa: CASTSGVQTEAFF

j_gene: TRBJ1-6
v_gene: TRBV27
d_gene: NA
abundance: NA
CDR3nt: TGTGCCAGCTGGGCAGCTTATAATTCACCCCTCCACTTT
CDR3aa: CASWAAYNSPLHF

j_gene: TRBJ1-1
v_gene: TRBV10-3
d_gene: TRBD1
abundance: NA
CDR3nt: TGTGCCACCGGACAGGGGGGCACTGAAGCTTTCTTT
CDR3aa: CATGQGGTEAFF

j_gene: TRBJ2-3
v_gene: TRBV10-2
d_gene: TRBD2
abundance: NA
CDR3nt: TGCGCCAGCAGTTCCCCGGGACTAGCGGACACAGATACGCAGTATTTT
CDR3aa: CASSSPGLADTDTQYF

j_gene: TRBJ1-2
v_gene: TRBV27
d_gene: NA
abundance: NA
CDR3nt: TGTGCCAGCAAATCACCCGGCGGGAAATTCTATGGCTACACCTTC
CDR3aa: CASKSPGGKFYGYTF

j_gene: TRBJ2-5
v_gene: TRBV2
d_gene: NA
abundance: NA
CDR3nt: TGTGCCAGCAGCCGCCAAACAGGGTTTGAGACCCAGTACTTC
CDR3aa: CASSRQTGFETQYF

j_gene: TRBJ2-6
v_gene: TRBV7-7
d_gene: NA
abundance: NA
CDR3nt: TGTGCCAGCAGCTCCCAGGGGGCCAACGTCCTGACTTTC
CDR3aa: CASSSQGANVLTF

j_gene: TRBJ2-3
v_gene: TRBV19
d_gene: NA
abundance: few
CDR3nt: TGTGCCAGTAGTTACGACAGCCATACCACAGATACGCAGTATTTT
CDR3aa: CASSYDSHTTDTQYF

j_gene: TRBJ1-3
v_gene: TRBV10-3
d_gene: TRBD1
abundance: NA
CDR3nt: TGTGCCATCAGTGCCCTAGGGACAGCCTCTGGAAACACCATATATTTT
CDR3aa: CAISALGTASGNTIYF

j_gene: TRBJ2-2
v_gene: TRBV11-2
d_gene: NA
abundance: once
CDR3nt: TGTGCCAGCAGCCGGGTGGGGCTCCGAAACACCGGGGAGCTGTTTTTT
CDR3aa: CASSRVGLRNTGELFF

j_gene: TRBJ2-7
v_gene: TRBV5-1
d_gene: NA
abundance: NA
CDR3nt: TGCGCCAGCAGTTGGGACAACTACGAGCAGTACTTC
CDR3aa: CASSWDNYEQYF

j_gene: TRBJ1-1
v_gene: TRBV30
d_gene: TRBD1
abundance: once
CDR3nt: TGTGCCGGAGGGACAGGCGTGAACACTGAAGCTTTCTTT
CDR3aa: CAGGTGVNTEAFF

j_gene: TRBJ2-1
v_gene: TRBV7-9
d_gene: NA
abundance: few
CDR3nt: TGTGCCAGCAGCGGACGGGGGAATGAGCAGTTCTTC
CDR3aa: CASSGRGNEQFF

j_gene: TRBJ2-5
v_gene: TRBV11-2
d_gene: TRBD2
abundance: NA
CDR3nt: TGTGCCAGCAGGGACCGTAATAGCGGGTTCCTCCGGGGAACCCAGTACTTC
CDR3aa: CASRDRNSGFLRGTQYF